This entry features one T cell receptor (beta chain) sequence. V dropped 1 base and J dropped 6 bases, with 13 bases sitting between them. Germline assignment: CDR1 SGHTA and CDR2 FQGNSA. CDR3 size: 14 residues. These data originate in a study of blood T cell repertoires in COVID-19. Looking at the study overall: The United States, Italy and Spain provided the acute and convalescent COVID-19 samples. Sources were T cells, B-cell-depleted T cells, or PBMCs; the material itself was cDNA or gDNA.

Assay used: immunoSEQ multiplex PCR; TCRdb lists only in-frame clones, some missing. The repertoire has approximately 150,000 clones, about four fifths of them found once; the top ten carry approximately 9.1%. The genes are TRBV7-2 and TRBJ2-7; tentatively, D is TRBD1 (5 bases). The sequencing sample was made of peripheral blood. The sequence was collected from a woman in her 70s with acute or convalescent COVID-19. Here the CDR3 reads CASSLGPGLSEQYF. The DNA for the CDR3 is TGTGCCAGCAGCTTAGGTCCAGGGTTAAGCGAGCAGTACTTC.